Below, 25 T cell receptor beta chains from the same sample are listed, as sequenced in a study of CD8+CD57+ T cells in acquired aplastic anemia. The sequenced patients had an expansion of CD8+CD57+ cells seen by flow cytometry. CDR3 and TCR beta VDJ profiling relied on a genomic DNA template. TCRdb re-analysed the reads in MiXCR, keeping a single row per CDR3 protein. This table holds 150,000 to 200,000 distinct CDR3 sequences, 40% to 60% found once. Sequenced: sorted CD4+, CD8+, or CD8+CD57+ T cells (not recorded which) from PBMCs. Receptors were obtained from a human donor with aplastic anemia.

A remark on this clonotype: One end of the junction does not line up with germline, which may come from a read error. J is TRBJ1-3 and V is TRBV9; no reliable D call. The CDR3 has 14 amino acids. Germline assignment: CDR1 SGDLS and CDR2 YYNGEE. The CDR3 spells CASSVYNSGNTICF. The CDR3 DNA reads as TGTGCCAGCAGCGTGTACAACTCGGGAAACACCATATGTTTT.

This clonotype showed up just a few times. The chain uses TRBV20-1 and TRBJ2-4; 9 nucleotides match TRBD2. Germline values: CDR1 DFQATT, CDR2 SNEGSKA (reference sequence). The trim removed 0 bases at V and 3 bases at J, leaving 3 bases unmatched. The CDR3 sequence is 15 residues long. As DNA, the CDR3 is TGCAGTGCTAGAGACCTGACTAGCGGCAAAAACATTCAGTACTTC. It is translated as CSARDLTSGKNIQYF.

The chain employs TRBV27 and TRBJ1-6, with D hard to call. Trimming shortened V by 4 bases and J by 6 bases, and 13 bases separated the two germline ends. The CDR3 spans 15 residues. In germline, CDR1 is MNHEY, CDR2 SMNVEV (reference sequence). The CDR3 nucleotides read TGTGCCAGCAGTTCCCCGGCGGGTTTTAATTCACCCCTCCACTTT. Translation gives CASSSPAGFNSPLHF.

The chain links TRBV10-3 to TRBJ1-2; 9 nucleotides align to TRBD1. The ends lost 6 bases at V and 5 bases at J; junction bases unmatched: 13. Germline lookup yields CDR1 ENHRY and CDR2 SYGVKD. The CDR3 runs 16 residues. As DNA, the CDR3 is TGTGCCATCAGGCACAAGGAAGGACAGGGGCAGTATGGCTACACCTTC. Translated: CAIRHKEGQGQYGYTF.

This clonotype was found a few times. V is TRBV10-3 and J is TRBJ1-2; D remains ambiguous. Deletions cut 3 bases from V and 2 bases from J, with 4 bases between. The CDR3 length is 12 residues. From germline, CDR1 is ENHRY and CDR2 SYGVKD. The CDR3 DNA is TGTGCCATCAGTGACCAGAACTATGGCTACACCTTC. This sequence encodes CAISDQNYGYTF.

V gene TRBV29-1 combines with J gene TRBJ2-2; D is uncertain. Germline V CDR1 and CDR2: SQVTM, ANQGSEA. The CDR3 length is 13 residues. V dropped 3 bases and J dropped 3 bases, with 8 bases sitting between them. CDR3 loop: CSVDTPYTGELFF. The CDR3 bases are TGCAGCGTTGATACTCCTTACACCGGGGAGCTGTTTTTT.

Many counts were recorded for this clonotype. The CDR3 loop reads CASSREGLGNEQFF. CDR3 nucleotide sequence: TGTGCCAGCAGTCGGGAGGGCCTGGGCAATGAGCAGTTCTTC. V gene TRBV7-3 combines with J gene TRBJ2-1; 8 positions agree with TRBD2. Germline-derived CDR1 and CDR2 are SGHTA and FQGTGA. Unmatched junction bases numbered 7, after V lost 6 bases and J lost 6 bases. CDR3 length: 14 amino acids.

With respect to this clonotype: Compared with germline, one end of the junction differs, possibly owing to a read error. J is TRBJ1-2 and V is TRBV14, with D perhaps TRBD1 (6 bases). This CDR3 is 15 amino acids long. Germline lookup yields CDR1 SGHDN and CDR2 FVKESK. The CDR3 bases are TGTGCCAGCAGCCAAGTACGGGGGCAGGCCTATGGCTGCACCTTC. Translation gives CASSQVRGQAYGCTF. Complete variable domain (other parts from reference TRBV14 and TRBJ1-2): EAGVTQFPSHSVIEKGQTVTLRCDPISGHDNLYWYRRVMGKEIKFLLHFVKESKQDESGMPNNRFLAERTGGTYSTLKVQPAELEDSGVYFCASSQVRGQAYGCTFGSGTRLTVV.

The V call is TRBV4-1, the J call TRBJ2-3; 7 positions agree with TRBD2. The CDR3 covers 13 residues. V dropped 7 bases and J dropped 4; count of bases not matched to a gene: 5. Germline V gives CDR1 MGHRA, CDR2 YSYEKL. The CDR3 spells CASTTSEADTQYF. The DNA for the CDR3 is TGCGCCAGCACCACTAGCGAGGCAGATACGCAGTATTTT.

The chain is built from TRBV20-1 and TRBJ2-3; 11 bases are shared with TRBD2. V gave up 3 bases and J gave up 2 bases; unmatched junction bases: 7. CDR3 length: 16 amino acids. Per germline, CDR1 DFQATT and CDR2 SNEGSKA (reference sequence). CDR3: CSARALAGVATDTQYF. The CDR3 bases are TGCAGTGCTAGGGCACTAGCGGGGGTAGCCACAGATACGCAGTATTTT.

The rearrangement uses TRBV20-1 and TRBJ1-5; 7 nucleotides agree with TRBD1. Germline loops: CDR1 DFQATT, CDR2 SNEGSKA (reference sequence). The V segment lost 7 bases and the J segment 2 bases; nucleotides outside the gene matches: 5. The CDR3 has 13 amino acids. This chain's CDR3 is CSGQGVGNQPQHF. For the CDR3, the DNA is TGCAGTGGACAGGGAGTCGGCAATCAGCCCCAGCATTTT.

The chain joins TRBV11-2 to TRBJ2-3, with D perhaps being TRBD1 or TRBD2 (6 bases each). Germline assignment: CDR1 SGHAT and CDR2 FQNNGV. The CDR3 runs to 18 residues. Trimming took off 5 bases at V and 2 bases at J, with 23 bases between the two ends. CDR3 bases: TGTGCCAGCAGCACCGAGGGGGGACATCGGTTGGCCACAGATACGCAGTATTTT. This gives the protein CASSTEGGHRLATDTQYF.

Turning to this clonotype: One end of the junction fails to match germline, which may point to a read error. The CDR3 DNA sequence: TGCGCCAGTAGTAGGGCGGGACAGAGCAATTCACCCCTCCACTTT. It is translated as CASSRAGQSNSPLHF. The chain has TRBV19 and TRBJ1-6, with TRBD1 identical over 7 bases. This CDR3 has 15 residues. CDR1 LNHDA and CDR2 SQIVND come from the germline V gene (reference sequence).

At least ten counts were recorded for this clonotype. In DNA form, the CDR3 reads TGTGCCAGCAGGGGGGCGCGGAATGAGCAGTTCTTC. Protein sequence: CASRGARNEQFF. This chain links TRBV6-1 with TRBJ2-1, with a possible D match to TRBD1 (6 bases). Germline CDR1 is MNHNS and CDR2 is SASEGT. This CDR3 contains 12 residues. The V and J ends lost 6 bases and 7 bases respectively, with 10 bases between them.

This clonotype was counted only a few times. Just one base apart from a much larger clone, this may be a read error. The rearrangement links TRBV19 to TRBJ1-1; 8 nucleotides match TRBD1. The CDR3 totals 15 residues. Per germline, CDR1 LNHDA and CDR2 SQIVND (reference sequence). Germline trimming cut 9 bases from V and 8 bases from J; bases unmatched to any gene: 17. The CDR3 DNA reads as TGTGCCAGCACCCGCCTCGGGACAGGTCGTTTCGAAGCTTTCTTT. This codes for CASTRLGTGRFEAFF.

The table lists this clonotype with a few counts. The rearrangement uses TRBV27 and TRBJ1-1; D may be TRBD1 (6 bases). V was clipped by 4 bases and J by 5 bases, with 11 bases between them. There are 13 residues in the CDR3. From germline, CDR1 is MNHEY and CDR2 SMNVEV (reference sequence). The CDR3 sequence: CASSWNRVTEAFF. CDR3 bases: TGTGCCAGCAGTTGGAACAGGGTTACTGAAGCTTTCTTT.

This clonotype has more than one count but fewer than ten. This chain connects TRBV2 to TRBJ2-3, with unresolved D. This CDR3 is 10 amino acids long. Germline loops: CDR1 SNHLY, CDR2 FYNNEI. V was trimmed by 6 bases and J by 9 bases, leaving 7 bases between them. The CDR3 reads CASRVGTQYF. CDR3 DNA sequence: TGTGCCAGCAGGGTCGGCACGCAGTATTTT.

This clonotype came up once. The chain employs TRBV7-9 and TRBJ2-7; D remains unclear. CDR3 length: 12 amino acids. Trimming shortened V by 5 bases and J by 5 bases, and 10 bases separated the two germline ends. Germline V gene lookup returns CDR1 SEHNR and CDR2 FQNEAQ (reference sequence). CDR3 residues: CASSRRFDEQYF. The CDR3 nucleotides are TGTGCCAGCAGCCGCAGGTTCGACGAGCAGTACTTC.

V is TRBV30 and J is TRBJ1-1; 8 bases fit TRBD1. CDR1 is GTSNPN, CDR2 SVGIG, per germline (reference sequence). After removal of 3 bases from V and 4 bases from J, the junction contained 4 bases not matched to a gene. The CDR3 is made up of 13 amino acids. CDR3 protein: CAWSATGGTEAFF. The CDR3 bases are TGTGCCTGGAGCGCTACAGGGGGCACTGAAGCTTTCTTT.

The CDR3 DNA follows: TGCGCCAGCAGCCAAGGACAGGGGATTTACAATGAGCAGTTCTTC. Its protein product is CASSQGQGIYNEQFF. The gene calls are TRBV5-1 and TRBJ2-1; 9 bases line up with TRBD1. The ends lost 4 bases at V and 4 bases at J; junction bases unmatched: 6. This CDR3 contains 15 residues. Germline V gene data show CDR1 as SGHRS and CDR2 as YFSETQ. Full variable domain (missing parts from reference TRBV5-1 and TRBJ2-1): KAGVTQTPRYLIKTRGQQVTLSCSPISGHRSVSWYQQTPGQGLQFLFEYFSETQRNKGNFPGRFSGRQFSNSRSEMNVSTLELGDSALYLCASSQGQGIYNEQFFGPGTRLTVL.

The genes are TRBV11-1 and TRBJ2-5; D is tentatively TRBD1 or TRBD2 (6 bases each). This CDR3 has 15 residues. V was trimmed by 2 bases and J by 0 bases, leaving 10 bases between them. The germline V gene has CDR1 SGHAT and CDR2 FQDESV (reference sequence). In DNA, the CDR3 is TGTGCCAGCAGCTTATTTAGGGGGGACCAAGAGACCCAGTACTTC. This translates into CASSLFRGDQETQYF.

The chain employs TRBV7-9 and TRBJ2-7; TRBD1 aligns across 7 bases. V was pared by 2 bases and J by 4 bases, with 8 bases of the junction left unmatched. This CDR3 has 15 amino acids. The germline gives CDR1 SEHNR, CDR2 FQNEAQ (reference sequence). The CDR3 sequence is CASSLPGTDSYEQYF. The CDR3 DNA is TGTGCCAGCAGCTTACCCGGGACAGATTCTTACGAGCAGTACTTC.

This clonotype was counted many times. J is TRBJ1-1 and V is TRBV4-1; tentatively, D is TRBD1 (5 bases). Germline V gene data show CDR1 as MGHRA and CDR2 as YSYEKL. CDR3 length: 15 residues. V was cut by 2 bases and J by 0 bases, with 10 bases left in between. CDR3 sequence reads: CASSQKQELNTEAFF. The CDR3 DNA reads TGCGCCAGCAGCCAAAAACAGGAGTTGAACACTGAAGCTTTCTTT.

This chain joins TRBV19 and TRBJ1-2; D not certain. CDR3 length: 14 residues. V shed 1 base and J shed 2 bases, with 8 bases lying between them. From germline, CDR1 is LNHDA and CDR2 SQIVND (reference sequence). As DNA, the CDR3 is TGTGCCAGTAGTATAGGACCGGTGAACTATGGCTACACCTTC. Its protein is CASSIGPVNYGYTF.

CDR3 DNA: TGTGCCAGTAGTATGCAGACAGGGGCTCACCACGAGCAGTACTTC. This gives the protein CASSMQTGAHHEQYF. This chain joins TRBV19 and TRBJ2-7; 8 bases map to TRBD1. Germline lookup yields CDR1 LNHDA and CDR2 SQIVND (reference sequence). The ends lost 3 bases at V and 5 bases at J; junction bases unmatched: 9. CDR3 length: 15 amino acids.